A selection of T cell receptor beta chains follows, all from one sample in a study of T cell changes during pregnancy in multiple sclerosis. TCRdb's table, derived via immunoSEQ multiplex PCR, lists solely in-frame clones and lacks some. The sample records tens of thousands of clones, about 92% being singletons. The source was peripheral blood, collected in the third trimester of pregnancy. These receptors all come from a female donor with multiple sclerosis, enrolled in a pregnancy study. The CDR3 runs from the conserved cysteine through the conserved F or W. The D gene is left open where the match is weak. Clone sizes are given selectively: once, few, many, or a class where the clone is expanded.

J | D | size | V | CDR3 | DNA
TRBJ2-2 | - | - | TRBV12-5 | CASGLLATNTGELFF | TGTGCTAGTGGTTTGCTAGCGACGAACACCGGGGAGCTGTTTTTT
TRBJ2-5 | TRBD1 | few | TRBV18 | CASSPPIANRGQETQYF | TGTGCCAGCTCACCACCGATTGCCAACAGGGGGCAAGAGACCCAGTACTTC
TRBJ1-3 | - | - | TRBV12-5 | CASGFGRNTIYF | TGTGCTAGTGGTTTTGGGAGGAACACCATATATTTT
TRBJ2-3 | TRBD2 | - | TRBV27 | CASSRTSGRGHTQYF | TGTGCCAGCAGTCGAACTAGCGGGAGAGGTCATACGCAGTATTTT
TRBJ1-1 | - | once | TRBV7-9 | CASSSAPRDTEAFF | TGTGCCAGCAGCTCGGCTCCCAGGGACACTGAAGCTTTCTTT
TRBJ2-7 | - | - | TRBV27 | CASSPSAYEQYF | TGTGCCAGCAGCCCCAGTGCCTACGAGCAGTACTTC
TRBJ1-2 | TRBD1 | - | TRBV11-2 | CASSFRTGVVDGYTF | TGTGCCAGCAGCTTCCGGACAGGGGTGGTCGATGGCTACACCTTC
TRBJ2-7 | - | - | TRBV2 | CASSEARKLDHEQYF | TGTGCCAGCAGTGAAGCGCGGAAACTAGACCACGAGCAGTACTTC
TRBJ1-2 | TRBD1 | - | TRBV7-2 | CASSPEQGAYGYTF | TGTGCCAGCAGCCCGGAACAGGGGGCCTATGGCTACACCTTC
TRBJ1-1 | TRBD1 | - | TRBV7-9 | CASSRQGGTEAFF | TGTGCCAGCAGCAGACAGGGCGGCACTGAAGCTTTCTTT
TRBJ1-1 | - | - | TRBV7-9 | CASSFTGFTEAFF | TGTGCCAGCAGTTTTACAGGTTTCACTGAAGCTTTCTTT
TRBJ2-1 | - | - | TRBV28 | CASSSQGVSGCEQFF | TGTGCCAGCAGTTCTCAAGGAGTAAGCGGTTGTGAGCAGTTCTTC
TRBJ1-1 | - | - | TRBV5-1 | CASSLTPGHLGTEAFF | TGCGCCAGCAGCTTGACCCCGGGACATCTGGGGACTGAAGCTTTCTTT
TRBJ1-5 | - | - | TRBV7-6 | CASSVGPYSNQPQHF | TGTGCCAGCAGCGTGGGGCCGTATAGCAATCAGCCCCAGCATTTT
TRBJ1-1 | - | - | TRBV6-1 | CASVFGARSTEAFF | TGTGCCAGCGTTTTTGGGGCGCGGAGCACTGAAGCTTTCTTT
TRBJ1-5 | - | - | TRBV18 | CASSPLGQHNQPQHF | TGTGCCAGCTCACCACTCGGACAGCACAATCAGCCCCAGCATTTT
TRBJ2-1 | TRBD2 | - | TRBV10-3 | CAISSGLAGYNEQFF | TGTGCCATCAGTTCGGGACTAGCGGGGTACAATGAGCAGTTCTTC
TRBJ2-5 | TRBD2 | - | TRBV6-1 | CASRGLAQETQYF | TGTGCCAGCAGGGGACTAGCCCAAGAGACCCAGTACTTC
TRBJ2-7 | - | - | TRBV4-1 | CASSHYDRSYEQYF | TGCGCCAGCAGCCACTACGACAGATCCTACGAGCAGTACTTC
TRBJ1-5 | - | - | TRBV27 | CASSSIDGVGPQHF | TGTGCCAGCAGTTCGATCGACGGGGTTGGGCCCCAGCATTTT
TRBJ2-7 | TRBD2 | - | TRBV10-1 | CASRPTSGSYEQYF | TGCGCCAGCAGACCAACTAGCGGGAGCTACGAGCAGTACTTC
TRBJ2-5 | TRBD2 | - | TRBV10-1 | CASSNYPGTSGLETQYF | TGCGCCAGCAGTAACTACCCCGGGACTAGCGGGTTAGAGACCCAGTACTTC
TRBJ1-1 | - | - | TRBV28 | CASRNYGPYTEAFF | TGTGCCAGCAGAAATTATGGGCCCTACACTGAAGCTTTCTTT
TRBJ1-1 | - | - | TRBV27 | CASRPWDNTEAFF | TGTGCCAGCAGGCCCTGGGACAATACTGAAGCTTTCTTT
TRBJ2-3 | - | - | TRBV6-4 | CASSDSEGRKTDTQYF | TGTGCCAGCAGTGACTCGGAGGGGAGGAAAACAGATACGCAGTATTTT
TRBJ2-5 | - | - | TRBV7-7 | CASSSHPGAGETQYF | TGTGCCAGCAGCTCCCATCCAGGGGCAGGGGAGACCCAGTACTTC
TRBJ2-1 | TRBD1 | - | TRBV11-1 | CASSLVTGGSSYNEQFF | TGTGCCAGCAGCTTGGTGACAGGGGGGAGCTCCTACAATGAGCAGTTCTTC
TRBJ1-5 | - | - | TRBV10-1 | CASSPGGHQPQHF | TGCGCCAGCAGCCCGGGAGGGCATCAGCCCCAGCATTTT
TRBJ2-4 | TRBD1 | - | TRBV7-9 | CASSTIQGAKNIQYF | TGTGCCAGCAGCACAATACAGGGGGCCAAAAACATTCAGTACTTC
TRBJ1-2 | - | few | TRBV7-2 | CASSLASREDGYTF | TGTGCCAGCAGCTTAGCGAGCAGGGAGGATGGCTACACCTTC
TRBJ1-2 | TRBD1 | - | TRBV7-8 | CASSLQDRAAGYTF | TGTGCCAGCAGCTTACAGGACAGGGCGGCTGGCTACACCTTC
TRBJ1-1 | - | - | TRBV5-1 | CASSILQGMNTEAFF | TGCGCCAGCAGTATATTACAGGGAATGAACACTGAAGCTTTCTTT
TRBJ1-2 | - | - | TRBV21-1 | CASAQDRGLISSGYTF | TGTGCCAGTGCCCAGGACAGGGGGCTGATCAGCTCTGGCTACACCTTC
TRBJ1-3 | - | - | TRBV9 | CASSAGGGNTIYF | TGTGCCAGCAGCGCCGGGGGAGGAAACACCATATATTTT
TRBJ1-1 | - | - | TRBV27 | CASSSTRNTEAFF | TGTGCCAGCAGTTCGACAAGGAACACTGAAGCTTTCTTT
TRBJ2-1 | TRBD2 | - | TRBV6-4 | CATSGVAGPYNEQFF | TGTGCCACCTCGGGGGTAGCGGGCCCCTACAATGAGCAGTTCTTC
TRBJ1-1 | - | - | TRBV29-1 | CSVKDRNTEAFF | TGCAGCGTGAAGGACAGGAACACTGAAGCTTTCTTT
TRBJ1-2 | - | once | TRBV9 | CASSTQTGGYTF | TGTGCCAGCAGCACCCAAACTGGTGGCTACACCTTC
TRBJ2-7 | TRBD2 | - | TRBV27 | CASRPSWTSFNEQYF | TGTGCCAGCAGACCCTCTTGGACTAGCTTCAACGAGCAGTACTTC
TRBJ2-3 | - | - | TRBV27 | CASSLGRNTDTQYF | TGTGCCAGCAGTTTAGGCAGGAACACAGATACGCAGTATTTT
TRBJ1-3 | - | - | TRBV7-2 | CASSLDGTGNTIYF | TGTGCCAGCAGCTTAGACGGGACAGGAAACACCATATATTTT
TRBJ1-5 | - | - | TRBV18 | CASSPRETLNQPQHF | TGTGCCAGCTCACCTCGCGAGACTCTAAATCAGCCCCAGCATTTT
TRBJ2-7 | - | once | TRBV14 | CASRSDTLEQYF | TGTGCCAGCAGATCAGACACCTTGGAGCAGTACTTC
TRBJ2-6 | - | - | TRBV27 | CASSLLGQPSGANVLTF | TGTGCCAGCAGTTTACTGGGGCAGCCCTCTGGGGCCAACGTCCTGACTTTC
TRBJ1-5 | - | - | TRBV5-8 | CASSLSWGGDIRYQPQHF | TGTGCCAGCAGCCTCTCGTGGGGGGGAGATATTCGGTATCAGCCCCAGCATTTT
TRBJ2-3 | TRBD1 | - | TRBV9 | CASSVAPGQTRTDTQYF | TGTGCCAGCAGCGTAGCCCCGGGACAGACCCGCACAGATACGCAGTATTTT
TRBJ1-4 | - | - | TRBV29-1 | CSVEDQEGLGEKLFF | TGCAGCGTTGAAGATCAAGAGGGTTTAGGTGAAAAACTGTTTTTT
TRBJ2-3 | TRBD1 | - | TRBV5-1 | CASSLEAGDRGNTQYF | TGCGCCAGCAGCTTGGAGGCGGGAGACAGGGGGAATACGCAGTATTTT
TRBJ2-4 | - | - | TRBV6-1 | CASLIQYLAKNIQYF | TGTGCCAGCCTTATACAATACCTAGCCAAAAACATTCAGTACTTC
TRBJ1-1 | TRBD1 | - | TRBV20-1 | CSALQGTEAFF | TGCAGTGCTCTACAGGGGACTGAAGCTTTCTTT
TRBJ2-7 | TRBD2 | - | TRBV27 | CASSPSGGEVSYEQYF | TGTGCCAGCAGCCCCTCCGGGGGGGAGGTCTCCTACGAGCAGTACTTC
TRBJ1-1 | - | once | TRBV10-1 | CASSDMNTEAFF | TGCGCCAGCAGTGATATGAACACTGAAGCTTTCTTT
TRBJ2-7 | - | once | TRBV5-6 | CASSGGPAGSYEQYF | TGTGCCAGCAGCGGGGGCCCCGCCGGCTCCTACGAGCAGTACTTC
TRBJ2-7 | TRBD2 | - | TRBV11-2 | CASSPSGRFYEQYF | TGTGCCAGCAGCCCTAGCGGGAGATTCTACGAGCAGTACTTC